This T cell receptor (beta chain) was found in a study of OX40 agonist ivuxolimab in advanced cancers. Study-wide context: Ivuxolimab was an agonistic, fully human IgG2 monoclonal antibody directed against OX40 (CD134), a costimulatory receptor. Intravenous ivuxolimab was administered to patients every 2 weeks at six dose levels: 0.01, 0.1, 0.3, 1.5, 3 and 10 mg/kg. Peripheral TCRbeta sequencing aimed to test whether ivuxolimab altered TCR sequence diversity and caused clonal T-cell expansion. Prior anti-PD-1, anti-PD-L1 or anti-CTLA-4 therapy was permitted, and checkpoint inhibitors had been received by about two fifths of dose-escalation patients. Partial responses were achieved by three dose-escalation patients, of whom one had hepatocellular carcinoma and two had cutaneous melanoma. The monotherapy dose-escalation portion (N = 52 patients) of the phase I ivuxolimab trial is reported in the paper. A male proportion of roughly 85% and a mean age of around 60 years, ranging from about 20 to 80, were recorded for the dose-escalation cohort. Among the approximately 50 dose-escalation patients, about 19 had hepatocellular carcinoma, about 15 melanoma, 9 renal cell carcinoma and 9 head and neck cancer. The paper's findings and limits, for the study overall: Which antigens the clonally expanded peripheral T cells were specific for was not determined. After ivuxolimab, more expanded clones were found on average in CD8+ T cells than in CD4+ T cells. Low levels of normalized T-cell clonal expansion were also seen in some patients who did not respond. In the 0.1-3.0 mg/kg groups, partial responders were among the patients with the lowest normalized peripheral clonal expansion, particularly in CD8+ T cells. At doses from 0.1 to 3.0 mg/kg, clonal expansion was seen in both CD4+ and CD8+ blood T cells between baseline and week 6.

Of note for this clone: Its antigen specificity is not known. No base quality values were provided; no much bigger clone lies one nucleotide off.

The trial excluded patients who had a history of autoimmune disease or were on systemic immunosuppression. Peripheral blood for TCR sequencing was collected from all dose cohorts at baseline, on cycle 4 day 1, and on cycle 7 day 1. Samples were obtained from an open-label, multicenter, first-in-human phase I dose-escalation trial of ivuxolimab. The trial enrolled adults with locally advanced or metastatic head and neck squamous cell, hepatocellular, melanoma or renal cell carcinoma. Before TCR sequencing, CD4+ and CD8+ T cells were separately sorted from peripheral blood. To sequence the TCRbeta CDR3 region, genomic DNA was isolated from the sorted cells. The immunoSEQ Assay was used for sequencing of TCRbeta CDR3 regions. This is the immuneACCESS table as TCRdb keeps it, with only in-frame sequences that have V and J called. A part of the clones is gone; compared with another copy, unresolved V genes explain less than half, and the rest is unexplained. Here the sample has roughly 46,000 clones; over 65% occur a single time. Around 1.9% of the sample rests with the top ten.

The receptor's source is an adult with an advanced solid tumor such as melanoma, head and neck, liver or kidney cancer. The starting material was CD4+ or CD8+ T cells sorted from blood, obtained in a trial of the OX40 agonist ivuxolimab.

The CDR3 region reads CAWSVGGHSNQPQHF. The nucleotide sequence is given as TGTGCCTGGAGTGTCGGGGGCCATAGCAATCAGCCCCAGCATTTT. The sequence is built from TRBV30 and TRBJ1-5; TRBD1 is a possible D gene, resting on 6 matching bases. CDR3 length: 15 amino acids, cysteine to phenylalanine. Only CDR3 DNA is held: 45 bases, read in frame from base 1. V gives up 0 bases and J gives up 0 bases, and the segment between their germline ends measures 9 bases. From a lookup of the germline V gene (reference sequence), CDR1 and CDR2 are GTSNPN and SVGIG.